Included here is one T cell receptor (beta chain) sequence, with context. The data were obtained in a study of early T cells in non-severe SARS-CoV-2 infection. TCRdb ran MiXCR on the 5' RACE reads and lists one entry per CDR3 protein. The sample lists some 100,000 distinct CDR3 sequences; about 14% were seen once. Germline CDR1 SGHNT, CDR2 YYREEE (reference sequence). The ends lost 6 bases at V and 3 bases at J; junction bases unmatched: 9. This CDR3 region has 15 residues. The clonotype comes from an adult who was a healthcare worker with PCR-confirmed SARS-CoV-2 infection or an uninfected control (not recorded which). Sequenced sample: whole blood. V gene TRBV5-4 combines with J gene TRBJ2-3, with 8 bases matching TRBD2. CDR3 nucleotides: TGTGCCAGCAAGGCGGGGGGCTATGGTACAGATACGCAGTATTTT. Its translation is CASKAGGYGTDTQYF.